The present T cell receptor (beta chain) was sequenced within a study of shared clonotypes between healthy human individuals. Study results and limitations: It was expected that sequencing depth would affect clonotype sharing among donors.

Every subset's genomic DNA went evenly onto several immunoSEQ plates. Repertoires were generated with immunoSEQ multiplex PCR, while TCRdb's copy carries only in-frame clones and drops some. The sample lists hundreds of thousands of clones, about 74% occurring once. Donors comprised only Caucasian adults living in Nashville, Tennessee. From germline, CDR1 is SGHRS and CDR2 YFSETQ. This CDR3 comprises 15 residues. Comment on this clone: The antigen is unknown. An end of the junction does not agree with germline; a read error may underlie this.

The rearrangement links TRBV5-1 to TRBJ1-1; 11 bases are shared with TRBD1. The TCR sequence derives from a woman in her thirties in good health. Sample: memory CD4+ T cells sorted from blood. Subset in this sample: CD45RA-negative fraction. The CDR3, as DNA: TGCGCCAGCAGCGGGGACAGGGGGATGAATACTGAAGCTTTCTTT. Translating gives CASSGDRGMNTEAFF.